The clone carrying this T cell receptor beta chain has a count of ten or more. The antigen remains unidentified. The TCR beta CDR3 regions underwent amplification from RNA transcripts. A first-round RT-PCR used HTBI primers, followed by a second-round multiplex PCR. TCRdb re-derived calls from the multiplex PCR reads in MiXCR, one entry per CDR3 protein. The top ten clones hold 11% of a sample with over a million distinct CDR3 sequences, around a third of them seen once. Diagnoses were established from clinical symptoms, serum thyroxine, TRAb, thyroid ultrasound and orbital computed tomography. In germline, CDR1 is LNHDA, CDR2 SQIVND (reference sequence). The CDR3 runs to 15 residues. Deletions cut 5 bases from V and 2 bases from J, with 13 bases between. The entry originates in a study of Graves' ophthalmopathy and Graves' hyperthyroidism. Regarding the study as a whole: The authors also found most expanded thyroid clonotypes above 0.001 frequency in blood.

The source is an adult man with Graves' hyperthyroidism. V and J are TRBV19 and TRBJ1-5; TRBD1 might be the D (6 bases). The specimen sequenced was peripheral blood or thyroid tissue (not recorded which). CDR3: CASSRTGKGNQPQHF. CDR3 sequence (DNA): TGTGCCAGTAGTCGCACAGGGAAGGGCAATCAGCCCCAGCATTTT.